This TCR beta chain was profiled in a study of blood T cell repertoires in COVID-19. Looked up from germline, CDR1 is GTSNPN and CDR2 is SVGIG (reference sequence). V trimming: 1 base; J trimming: 11 bases; junction bases outside the gene matches: 11. This CDR3 comprises 14 residues. The repertoire was sequenced with immunoSEQ multiplex PCR; TCRdb's copy has only in-frame clones and lacks some. This sample has tens of thousands of clones; 70% to 90% occur once, and the top ten carry under 5%. The chain joins TRBV30 to TRBJ1-5; 7 positions agree with TRBD1. The TCR was taken from a man between 65 and 79 years old with acute or convalescent COVID-19. Sequencing was performed on peripheral blood. DNA of the CDR3: TGTGCCTGGAGTGACAGGGGTCCCCCGAAGACCCAGCATTTT. It translates to CAWSDRGPPKTQHF.